This paragraph reports one TCR beta chain. This record belongs to a study of blood T cell repertoires in COVID-19. Overall study context: T cells, B-cell-depleted T cells, or PBMCs supplied cDNA or gDNA.

Seattle enrolled patients during active infection and tracked them longitudinally. This CDR3 has 15 residues. The trim removed 4 bases at V and 10 bases at J, leaving 8 bases unmatched. Germline CDR1 SGHAT, CDR2 FQNNGV. In the authors' methods: It was from reference gene primer amplification that nucleated cell counts were estimated. Only in-frame clones appear in the TCRdb table, and some are missing; sequencing was by immunoSEQ multiplex PCR. V and J calls and clone size come straight from that table; D and trimming were deduced from the DNA. The profile shows a few hundred thousand clones, around nine tenths of them singletons.

The clonotype was recovered from an older woman with COVID-19, enrolled during active disease. The sequencing sample was made of peripheral blood. The chain employs TRBV11-2 and TRBJ1-6; 9 bases agree with TRBD1. Here the CDR3 reads CASSSLDRGFSPLHF. DNA of the CDR3: TGTGCCAGCAGCTCTTTAGACAGGGGGTTCTCACCCCTCCACTTT.